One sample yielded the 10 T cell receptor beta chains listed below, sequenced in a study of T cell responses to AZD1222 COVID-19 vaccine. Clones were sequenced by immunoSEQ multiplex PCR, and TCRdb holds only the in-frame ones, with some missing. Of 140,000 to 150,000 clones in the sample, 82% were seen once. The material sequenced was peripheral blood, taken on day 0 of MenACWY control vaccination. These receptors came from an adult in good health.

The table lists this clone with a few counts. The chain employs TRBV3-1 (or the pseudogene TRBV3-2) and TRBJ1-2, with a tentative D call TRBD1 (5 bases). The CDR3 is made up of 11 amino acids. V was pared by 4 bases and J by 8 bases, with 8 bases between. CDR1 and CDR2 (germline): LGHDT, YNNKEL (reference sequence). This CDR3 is CASSRGSGYTF. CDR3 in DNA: TGTGCCAGCAGCCGGGGGTCGGGCTACACCTTC.

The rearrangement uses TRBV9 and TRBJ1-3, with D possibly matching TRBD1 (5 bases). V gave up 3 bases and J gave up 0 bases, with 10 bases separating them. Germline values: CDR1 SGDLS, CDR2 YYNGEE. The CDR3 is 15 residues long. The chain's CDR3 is CASSGRADSGNTIYF. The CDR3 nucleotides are TGTGCCAGCAGCGGCAGGGCCGACTCTGGAAACACCATATATTTT.

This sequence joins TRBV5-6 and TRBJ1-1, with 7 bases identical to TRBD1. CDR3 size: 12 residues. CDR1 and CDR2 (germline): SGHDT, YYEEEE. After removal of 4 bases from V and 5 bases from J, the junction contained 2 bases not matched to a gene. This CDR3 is CASSQDRTEAFF. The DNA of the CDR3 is TGTGCCAGCAGCCAGGACAGGACTGAAGCTTTCTTT.

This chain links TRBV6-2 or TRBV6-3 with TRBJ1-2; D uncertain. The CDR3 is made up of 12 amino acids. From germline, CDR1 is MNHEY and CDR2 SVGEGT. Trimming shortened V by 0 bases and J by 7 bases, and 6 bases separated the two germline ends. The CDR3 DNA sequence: TGTGCCAGCAGTTACTCGAACGGTGGCTACACCTTC. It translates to CASSYSNGGYTF.

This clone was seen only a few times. The CDR3 region is CASSGEGSIYDGYTF. As DNA, the CDR3 is TGTGCCAGCAGTGGTGAGGGCTCCATTTATGATGGCTACACCTTC. The chain uses TRBV2 and TRBJ1-2; D not resolved. The germline V gene has CDR1 SNHLY and CDR2 FYNNEI. The CDR3 spans 15 residues. Trimming removed 4 bases at V and 6 bases at J, with 18 bases between.

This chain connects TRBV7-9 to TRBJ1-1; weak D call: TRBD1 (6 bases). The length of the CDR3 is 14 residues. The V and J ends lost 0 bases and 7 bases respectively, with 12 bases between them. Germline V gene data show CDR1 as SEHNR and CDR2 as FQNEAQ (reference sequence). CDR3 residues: CASSLAGTQYEAFF. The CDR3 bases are TGTGCCAGCAGCTTAGCCGGGACACAGTATGAAGCTTTCTTT.

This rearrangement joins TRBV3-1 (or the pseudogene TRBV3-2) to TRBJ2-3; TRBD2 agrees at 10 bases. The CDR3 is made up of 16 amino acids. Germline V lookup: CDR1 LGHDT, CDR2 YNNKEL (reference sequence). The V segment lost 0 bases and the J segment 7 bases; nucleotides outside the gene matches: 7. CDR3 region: CASSQDRAGGPHTQYF. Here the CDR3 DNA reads TGTGCCAGCAGCCAAGATCGAGCGGGGGGGCCACATACGCAGTATTTT.

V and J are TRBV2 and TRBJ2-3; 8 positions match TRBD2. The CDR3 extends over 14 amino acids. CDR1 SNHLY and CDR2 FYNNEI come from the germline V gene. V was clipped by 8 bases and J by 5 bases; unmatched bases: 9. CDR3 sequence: CASGTGGRGDTQYF. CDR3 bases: TGTGCCAGCGGGACGGGGGGGCGAGGAGATACGCAGTATTTT.

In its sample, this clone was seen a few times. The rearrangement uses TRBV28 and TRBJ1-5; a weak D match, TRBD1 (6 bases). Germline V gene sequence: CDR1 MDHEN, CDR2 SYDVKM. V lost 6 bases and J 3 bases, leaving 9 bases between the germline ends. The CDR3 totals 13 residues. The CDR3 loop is CASRQGNNQPQHF. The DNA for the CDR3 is TGTGCCAGCAGGCAGGGGAACAATCAGCCCCAGCATTTT.

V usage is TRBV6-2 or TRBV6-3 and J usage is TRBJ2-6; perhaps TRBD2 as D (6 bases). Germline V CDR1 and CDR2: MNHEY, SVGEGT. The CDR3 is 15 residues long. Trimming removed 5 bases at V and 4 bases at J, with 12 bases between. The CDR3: CASSPGGSGANVLTF. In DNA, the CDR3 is TGTGCCAGCAGTCCAGGAGGGTCCGGGGCCAACGTCCTGACTTTC.